Listed below are T cell receptor beta chains from one sample, sequenced in a study of cytomegalovirus exposure and HLA in healthy donors. Libraries were prepared by immunoSEQ multiplex PCR; TCRdb keeps only in-frame clonotypes and omits some of them. The sample includes 87,000 or so clones, roughly three fifths of them seen just once. Sequencing input: PBMCs. These receptors all come from a man aged 60-69 years in good health and CMV-seronegative. The CDR3 runs from the conserved cysteine through the conserved F or W. A D gene is named only where the DNA matches it firmly. A clone size is listed for some rows: how often the clone was seen (once, few, many), or a class if it is expanded.

V gene	CDR3 length	J gene	clone size	D gene	CDR3 DNA	CDR3 protein
TRBV6-1	14	TRBJ1-4	NA	NA	TGTGCCACCCTAGGGACACCAACTAATGAAAAACTGTTTTTT	CATLGTPTNEKLFF
TRBV5-1	15	TRBJ1-2	few	NA	TGCGCCAGCAGCTTGGAGGGAGTTTTACGGGATGGCTACACCTTC	CASSLEGVLRDGYTF
TRBV11-2	14	TRBJ1-1	NA	NA	TGTGCCAGCAGCCCACAGGGAGTGAACACTGAAGCTTTCTTT	CASSPQGVNTEAFF
TRBV12-2	15	TRBJ2-5	few	NA	TGTGCAAGTCGCTTAGGCGACAGGGACCAAGAGACCCAGTACTTC	CASRLGDRDQETQYF
TRBV29-1	13	TRBJ2-7	NA	NA	TGCAGCGTTGCAAGACTATTCGCCGACGAGCAGTACTTC	CSVARLFADEQYF
TRBV11-2	16	TRBJ2-5	NA	TRBD2	TGTGCCAGCAGCTTAGATGGCGGGGGGGCGATGGAGACCCAGTACTTC	CASSLDGGGAMETQYF
TRBV5-1	17	TRBJ2-3	NA	TRBD2	TGCGCCAGCAGCCCCCGACTAGCTGAGGGGACCACAGATACGCAGTATTTT	CASSPRLAEGTTDTQYF
TRBV5-6	15	TRBJ2-7	once	TRBD2	TGTGCCAGCAGACGTATGGGGGGGTTCTCCTACGAGCAGTACTTC	CASRRMGGFSYEQYF
TRBV6-6	13	TRBJ1-3	NA	NA	TGTGCCAGCAGTACCGACTCGGCAAACACCATATATTTT	CASSTDSANTIYF
TRBV6-5	15	TRBJ2-1	NA	NA	TGTGCCAGCAGTTACTCGAGGGCGAGAGGCAATGAGCAGTTCTTC	CASSYSRARGNEQFF
TRBV30	13	TRBJ1-2	once	NA	TGTGCCTGGAGTGTCTTGACAGGAGGCGGCTACACCTTC	CAWSVLTGGGYTF
TRBV7-9	15	TRBJ2-2	NA	NA	TGTGCCAGCAGCTCAGGACAGCAGAACACCGGGGAGCTGTTTTTT	CASSSGQQNTGELFF
TRBV16	15	TRBJ1-4	NA	TRBD1	TGTGCCAGCCGCTCGGGGTCAGGGGGCAATGAAAAACTGTTTTTT	CASRSGSGGNEKLFF
TRBV7-9	13	TRBJ1-2	NA	TRBD1	TGTTCCAGCAGCAGACAGGGGCGTGGTGGCTACACCTTC	CSSSRQGRGGYTF
TRBV14	13	TRBJ2-3	NA	NA	TGTGCCAGCAGCCAAGATAATGGCGATACGCAGTATTTT	CASSQDNGDTQYF
TRBV7-9	13	TRBJ1-5	once	TRBD1	TGTGCCAGCGCGGGACAGGGCAATCAGCCCCAGCATTTT	CASAGQGNQPQHF
TRBV10-1	15	TRBJ2-1	NA	TRBD2	TGCGCCAGCAGTGAGTTGATAGCGGGACGGAATGAGCAGTTCTTC	CASSELIAGRNEQFF
TRBV12-5	15	TRBJ1-2	NA	NA	TGTGCTAGTGGTTTGGTAAGGTCAGGGGATATTGGCTACACCTTC	CASGLVRSGDIGYTF
TRBV18	13	TRBJ2-5	NA	NA	TGTGCCAGCTCACCTACAGGGTTGGAGACCCAGTACTTC	CASSPTGLETQYF
TRBV7-9	15	TRBJ1-1	NA	TRBD1	TGTGCCAGCAGCTTAGAGGGGACAGTGAACACTGAAGCTTTCTTT	CASSLEGTVNTEAFF
TRBV9	15	TRBJ2-7	NA	TRBD2	TGTGCCAGCAGCGTAGGCCTAGCGGGAGCTTACGAGCAGTACTTC	CASSVGLAGAYEQYF
TRBV11-1	13	TRBJ1-6	NA	NA	TGTGCCAGCACTGAACAGATCGATTCACCCCTCCACTTT	CASTEQIDSPLHF
TRBV7-2	19	TRBJ1-6	NA	TRBD1	TGTGCCAGCAGCGCCCGGACAGGGTTTCCGGGCTCCTATAATTCACCCCTCCACTTT	CASSARTGFPGSYNSPLHF
TRBV7-8	14	TRBJ2-1	NA	TRBD2	TGTGCCAGCAGCCCCCGGACTAGCTACAATGAGCAGTTCTTC	CASSPRTSYNEQFF
TRBV5-1	15	TRBJ2-7	NA	NA	TGCGCCAGCAGCTTGGGACTGACAGGATCCTACGAGCAGTACTTC	CASSLGLTGSYEQYF
TRBV27	15	TRBJ2-5	NA	TRBD1	TGTGCCAGCAGTTTACTGACAGGGGGCAGGGAGACCCAGTACTTC	CASSLLTGGRETQYF
TRBV19	13	TRBJ2-2	NA	NA	TGTGCCAGTAGGGAACAGTTCTCCGGGGAGCTGTTTTTT	CASREQFSGELFF
TRBV28	15	TRBJ2-7	NA	TRBD1	TGTGCCAGCAGCAAACCGGGACAGGGGGGTTACGAGCAGTACTTC	CASSKPGQGGYEQYF
TRBV29-1	14	TRBJ2-2	NA	NA	TGCAGCGTTGCGAGGGACTCTAACACCGGGGAGCTGTTTTTT	CSVARDSNTGELFF
TRBV5-1	18	TRBJ2-6	few	TRBD2	TGCGCCAGCAGCTCCTGGACTAGCGGGGGCTCTGGGGCCAACGTCCTGACTTTC	CASSSWTSGGSGANVLTF
TRBV27	16	TRBJ1-2	NA	NA	TGTGCCAGCAGGAAAAGTGGGACACCGACTAACTATGGCTACACCTTC	CASRKSGTPTNYGYTF
TRBV6-4	15	TRBJ2-5	NA	NA	TGTGCCAGCAGTGACGAAATGGGGGGACGAGAGACCCAGTACTTC	CASSDEMGGRETQYF
TRBV5-4	16	TRBJ2-3	NA	TRBD2	TGTGCCAGCAGCTTGGGAGCGGGGAGCTTCACAGATACGCAGTATTTT	CASSLGAGSFTDTQYF
TRBV7-9	15	TRBJ2-3	few	TRBD2	TGTGCCAGCAGCCGCCCGGGACTAGTCACAGATACGCAGTATTTT	CASSRPGLVTDTQYF
TRBV6-1	15	TRBJ1-2	few	NA	TGTGCCAGCAGTTCCCTTACGACAGCGAACTATGGCTACACCTTC	CASSSLTTANYGYTF
TRBV30	15	TRBJ2-3	NA	TRBD2	TGTGCCTGGTCGGGACTAGCGGGACGCACAGATACGCAGTATTTT	CAWSGLAGRTDTQYF
TRBV29-1	13	TRBJ1-1	few	TRBD1	TGCAGCGTTGTATTAGGGGGCGGGACTGAAGCTTTCTTT	CSVVLGGGTEAFF
TRBV6-1	13	TRBJ2-7	few	NA	TGTGCCAGCAGTCGAGGGAACTCCTACGAGCAGTACTTC	CASSRGNSYEQYF
TRBV28	11	TRBJ1-2	NA	NA	TGTGCCGTACCTACGAGGTATAGCTACACCTTC	CAVPTRYSYTF
TRBV6-1	9	TRBJ2-1	once	NA	TGTGCAGGGGGACATGAGCAGTTCTTC	CAGGHEQFF
TRBV5-1	15	TRBJ1-6	once	NA	TGCGCCAGCAGCTTACAAGGGGATAATAATTCACCCCTCCACTTT	CASSLQGDNNSPLHF
TRBV7-6	13	TRBJ2-2	NA	NA	TGTGCCAGCAGGCCTACAGGGCCCGGGGAGCTGTTTTTT	CASRPTGPGELFF
TRBV7-3	13	TRBJ2-1	NA	NA	TGTGCCAGCAGCTTATATTTCGGGAATGAGCAGTTCTTC	CASSLYFGNEQFF
TRBV9	15	TRBJ1-3	few	NA	TGTGCCAGCAGCCCCGACAGCTACTCTGGAAACACCATATATTTT	CASSPDSYSGNTIYF
TRBV28	14	TRBJ1-4	NA	NA	TGTGCCAGCACCAAACAGGGAACTAATGAAAAACTGTTTTTT	CASTKQGTNEKLFF
TRBV5-4	15	TRBJ2-1	once	TRBD1	TGTGCCAGCAGCTTACTGGGACAGGGGCTCAATGAGCAGTTCTTC	CASSLLGQGLNEQFF
TRBV5-4	14	TRBJ1-2	NA	TRBD1	TGTGCCAGCACCAAACCCGAGGGGGACAGCCGCTACACCTTC	CASTKPEGDSRYTF
TRBV18	15	TRBJ1-1	NA	TRBD1	TGTGCCAGCTCACCACCGACAGGGGCGAACACTGAAGCTTTCTTT	CASSPPTGANTEAFF
TRBV4-2	16	TRBJ2-5	NA	TRBD2	TGTGCCAGCAGCCTCGGGACTAGCGGGAACCAAGAGACCCAGTACTTC	CASSLGTSGNQETQYF
TRBV11-3	17	TRBJ2-4	NA	TRBD1	TGTGCCAGCAGCTTACCTAAGACAGGGTCCACCAAAAACATTCAGTACTTC	CASSLPKTGSTKNIQYF
TRBV9	15	TRBJ2-2	once	NA	TGTGCCAGCAGCCCAGAGGGGGTCGCCACCGGGGAGCTGTTTTTT	CASSPEGVATGELFF
TRBV6-1	15	TRBJ2-5	NA	TRBD1	TGTGCCAGCCGGACAGGGGGCGTTCAATTAGAGACCCAGTACTTC	CASRTGGVQLETQYF
TRBV7-2	15	TRBJ2-7	few	TRBD2	TGTGCCAGCAGCTTAGTTGGCGGGGGAAACTACGAGCAGTACTTC	CASSLVGGGNYEQYF
TRBV27	15	TRBJ2-3	once	NA	TGTGCCAGCAGTTTTACGGGTTCTAGCACAGATACGCAGTATTTT	CASSFTGSSTDTQYF
TRBV12-5	11	TRBJ1-5	NA	NA	TGTGCTAGTGGTTCCCTCCAGCCCCAGCATTTT	CASGSLQPQHF
TRBV28	19	TRBJ2-6	NA	TRBD1	TGTGCCAGCAGTTCCCGCTCCCGGGACAGGAGCTCTGGGGCCAACGTCCTGACTTTC	CASSSRSRDRSSGANVLTF
TRBV6-1	14	TRBJ2-3	NA	TRBD2	TGTGCCAGCAGGGGACTAGCGGGGGCGGATACGCAGTATTTT	CASRGLAGADTQYF